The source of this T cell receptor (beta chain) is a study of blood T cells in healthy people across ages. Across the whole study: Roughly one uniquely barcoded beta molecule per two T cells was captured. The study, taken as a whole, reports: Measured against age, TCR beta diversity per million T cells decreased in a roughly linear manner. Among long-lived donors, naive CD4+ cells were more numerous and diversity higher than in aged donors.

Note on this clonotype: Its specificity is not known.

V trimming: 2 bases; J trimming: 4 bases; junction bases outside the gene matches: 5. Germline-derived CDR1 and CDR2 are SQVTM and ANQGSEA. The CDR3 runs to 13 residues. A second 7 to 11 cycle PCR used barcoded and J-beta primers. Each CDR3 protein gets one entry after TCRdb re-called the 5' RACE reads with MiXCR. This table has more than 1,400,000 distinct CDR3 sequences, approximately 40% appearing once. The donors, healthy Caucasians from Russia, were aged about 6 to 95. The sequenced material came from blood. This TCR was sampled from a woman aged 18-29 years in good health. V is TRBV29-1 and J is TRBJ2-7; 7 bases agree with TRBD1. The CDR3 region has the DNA TGCAGCGTTGAATTTGGGACAGAATACGAGCAGTACTTC. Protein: CSVEFGTEYEQYF.